This TCR beta chain was identified in a study of cytotoxic CD8 clonotypes in ibrutinib-treated CLL. Study information: Mean per-sample yields comprised 255,043 productive templates and tens of thousands of productive rearrangements.

The CDR3 has 14 residues. Germline loops: CDR1 SGHDT, CDR2 YYEEEE. Trimming left V 3 bases short and J 3 bases short, with 13 bases between. This clone was recorded only once. The antigen remains undetermined. Findings of the study overall: Rare overall, public clonotypes shrank or held steady under therapy.

Investigators sourced around 2 micrograms of genomic DNA from cryopreserved PBMCs for TCR beta libraries. Depths of 1 in 200,000 to 1 in 1 million T cells were the sequencing target. The repertoire was sequenced with immunoSEQ multiplex PCR; TCRdb's copy has only in-frame clones and lacks some. The sample holds about 24,000 clones, 78% seen once. J is TRBJ2-7 and V is TRBV5-6, with TRBD2 as a possible D gene (6 bases). The clonotype comes from a human donor with chronic lymphocytic leukemia. The starting material was PBMCs, obtained before ibrutinib treatment. CDR3 sequence: CASSSTGSLYEQYF. Here the CDR3 DNA reads TGTGCCAGCAGCTCGACCGGGAGTCTCTACGAGCAGTACTTC.